This T cell receptor (beta chain) was sequenced during a study of T cells in women clearing cervical HPV infection (dated by TCRdb to the late 2010s). A note on the overall study: Cases were some 24 women with histologically confirmed HPV16-related CIN3 or worse, including 2 invasive cancers. A median age of 34 years was observed in cases versus more than 37 in controls, and no significant differences in baseline characteristics were found. Blood from cases was collected at the visit where the lesion was first found, while blood from controls was collected once the infection could no longer be detected. Cases were matched to controls by age within five years and by the year the sample was collected. Nested within Costa Rica's Guanacaste HPV Natural History Study, an exploratory proof-of-principle case-control study compared TCR repertoires across cervical HPV16 outcomes. Five blinded duplicates per group were added as quality controls, giving some 60 samples: approximately 50 participants and approximately ten replicates. Among cases, blood sampling occurred a median of roughly 160 days after lesion detection, with an interquartile range of roughly 90 to 230 days. The parent cohort enrolled 10,049 women aged 18 or older in Guanacaste, Costa Rica, during about 1993 to 1995 and followed them for roughly seven years. The controls were 25 to 30 women whose single incident HPV16 infection cleared within 12 months with no development of precancer or cancer. Because only a few women had HLA typing data, the possibility that HLA type acted as a confounder could not be ruled out.

Every participant had a single incident cervical HPV16 infection, and prevalent HPV16 infections were excluded. Cervical HPV DNA was detected with MY09/MY11 PCR, and genotyping was done with dot-blot hybridization. Around 16 mL of heparinized blood were centrifuged, and the buffy coat was aliquoted, frozen at -30°C, then stored at -80°C. Genomic DNA was extracted from buffy coat specimens using QIAGEN kits. Using the immunoSEQ assay, multiplex PCR amplified TCR beta CDR3 regions from an average of around 1,300 ng of genomic DNA per sample. The assay corrected primer bias using a complete synthetic TCR repertoire to establish an amplification baseline. The amplicons were sequenced on the Illumina platform. The source study handled its data this way. Sequence errors were corrected by clustering with frequency ratios and a modified nearest-neighbor algorithm, and the sequences were then analyzed in the immunoSEQ Analyzer using IMGT gene definitions. At each rarefaction depth, TCR richness and evenness were averaged across 20 rarefaction repeats, and samples with fewer sequences than that depth were excluded. Relative abundances of V, D and J genes were compared between groups using Wilcoxon rank sum tests, with FDR correction applied. An intraclass correlation of 95% to 97% for TCR richness and an average of roughly 80% across some 69 gene segments were obtained from the blinded duplicates. Held by TCRdb, this immuneACCESS table contains in-frame sequences only and omits some clones. Under half of the omission traces to an unresolved V gene where checked; the cause of the rest is unknown. V, J and clone size are those of that table, while D and trimming were read from the DNA. The table of this sample itemizes about 35,000 clones. Around 1.6% of the sample is in the top ten clones.

Summary of the overall study and its limitations: Because of the cross-sectional design, the study could not determine whether the associations came before infection or resulted from infection, and neither effector/memory subsets nor HPV-specific T cells were isolated. Cases were distinguished from controls with an estimated AUC of about 0.78 by random forest classifiers combining richness and V gene abundances. TRBV6-7 relative abundance was lower in cases than in controls (0.11% versus 0.16%; Bonferroni P = 0.0008). Because the number of T cells in each sample was unknown, differences in richness could reflect differing T-cell content rather than repertoire biology. TCR repertoire richness was significantly higher in CIN3+ cases than in controls across sequencing depths, while evenness did not differ.

The CDR3 runs 11 residues from the cysteine to the phenylalanine. Part of the CDR3 DNA is given, 24 bases translated from base 1. Concerning this clone itself: Its antigen is not yet known. From the germline J gene comes the end of the CDR3, since the read stops 3 residues before it.

This sequence was found in a woman between 18 and 70 years old with a cervical HPV16 infection that either progressed to CIN3+ or cleared (not recorded which). The chain employs TRBV12-3 or TRBV12-4 and TRBJ1-3; the D gene cannot be named for sure. The specimen was blood buffy coat. The CDR3 region: CASSLWQAIYF. CDR3 DNA, as far as it was read: TGTGCCAGCAGTTTATGGCAGGCA.